This TCR beta chain derives from a study of blood T cell repertoires in COVID-19. Study-level information: Sample material is recorded as cDNA or gDNA derived from T cells, B-cell-depleted T cells, or PBMCs.

Measured with immunoSEQ multiplex PCR; TCRdb has only the in-frame clones, and not every one. The sample shows around 200,000 clones, 85% to 90% of them seen only once. Germline CDR1 reads MNHEY; CDR2 reads SMNVEV (reference sequence). V dropped 4 bases and J dropped 4; count of bases not matched to a gene: 9. The CDR3 consists of 19 residues. The chain employs TRBV27 and TRBJ2-2; TRBD2 matches 16 bases. The source is a man older than 75 with acute or convalescent COVID-19. Sequencing was carried out using peripheral blood. In DNA, the CDR3 is TGTGCCAGCAGTTCCGAGGGACTAGCGGGAGGGCTTGGCACCGGGGAGCTGTTTTTT. Encoded protein: CASSSEGLAGGLGTGELFF.